This T cell receptor beta chain was sequenced during a study of T cell changes during pregnancy in multiple sclerosis. The CDR3 covers 16 residues. Germline CDR1 is SGHRS and CDR2 is YFSETQ. V was cut by 1 base and J by 1 base, with 14 bases left in between. Clones were sequenced by immunoSEQ multiplex PCR, and TCRdb holds only the in-frame ones, with some missing. The data show under 60,000 clones, about nine tenths seen once. The V call is TRBV5-1, the J call TRBJ2-5, with D possibly being TRBD2 (6 bases). The source of this sequence is a female donor with multiple sclerosis, enrolled in a pregnancy study. Here the sequenced sample was CD4+ T cells from peripheral blood mononuclear cells, taken after pregnancy. Here the CDR3 DNA reads TGCGCCAGCAGCTTGTTAATGGGCGGGGTCCAAGAGACCCAGTACTTC. Translation: CASSLLMGGVQETQYF. Full variable domain (rest looked up from reference TRBV5-1 and TRBJ2-5): KAGVTQTPRYLIKTRGQQVTLSCSPISGHRSVSWYQQTPGQGLQFLFEYFSETQRNKGNFPGRFSGRQFSNSRSEMNVSTLELGDSALYLCASSLLMGGVQETQYFGPGTRLLVL.